These T cell receptor beta chains were read from a single sample in a study of control samples from healthy donors and cancer patients. Clones were sequenced by immunoSEQ multiplex PCR, and TCRdb holds only the in-frame ones, with some missing. The data contain approximately 50,000 clones, 95% of them singletons. The sequencing input was blood. These receptors all stem from a man younger than 40 in good health. Each CDR3 is given with its conserved first and last residue. The D gene is left open where the match is weak. A clone size is listed for some rows: how often the clone was seen (once, few, many), or a class if it is expanded.

J gene: TRBJ1-3; D gene: TRBD1; V gene: TRBV5-1; clone size: .; CDR3 DNA: TGCGCCAGCAGCTTGGTCACGACCGGGACAGGGGCCACAAACACCATATATTTT; CDR3 protein: CASSLVTTGTGATNTIYF
J gene: TRBJ1-1; D gene: .; V gene: TRBV3-1/TRBV3-2; clone size: .; CDR3 DNA: TGTGCCAGCAGTCAAACATCGGACACTGAAGCTTTCTTT; CDR3 protein: CASSQTSDTEAFF
J gene: TRBJ2-1; D gene: .; V gene: TRBV5-3; clone size: few; CDR3 DNA: TGTGCCAGAAGCTTGGCCGACTGGAAAAACAATGAGCAGTTCTTC; CDR3 protein: CARSLADWKNNEQFF
J gene: TRBJ2-7; D gene: .; V gene: TRBV7-2; clone size: .; CDR3 DNA: TGTGCCAGCAGCTTAGGTGGGACCTACGAGCAGTACTTC; CDR3 protein: CASSLGGTYEQYF
J gene: TRBJ2-1; D gene: TRBD2; V gene: TRBV7-9; clone size: .; CDR3 DNA: TGTGCCAGCAGCTTAGGAACTAGCGGATACAATGAGCAGTTCTTC; CDR3 protein: CASSLGTSGYNEQFF
J gene: TRBJ2-5; D gene: TRBD2; V gene: TRBV7-9; clone size: .; CDR3 DNA: TGTGCCGCGGGGGGCCAAGAGACCCAGTACTTC; CDR3 protein: CAAGGQETQYF
J gene: TRBJ2-4; D gene: .; V gene: TRBV28; clone size: .; CDR3 DNA: TGTGCCAGCAGGGGGGCCGAGGGCAGGGCGGCCAAAAACATTCAGTACTTC; CDR3 protein: CASRGAEGRAAKNIQYF
J gene: TRBJ1-1; D gene: .; V gene: TRBV10-1; clone size: once; CDR3 DNA: TGCGCCAGCAGTGAGGGTGGGGCGGGACACACTGAAGCTTTCTTT; CDR3 protein: CASSEGGAGHTEAFF
J gene: TRBJ2-7; D gene: .; V gene: TRBV2; clone size: .; CDR3 DNA: TGTGCCACCTCCGGGGGGCGAACCTACGAGCAGTACTTC; CDR3 protein: CATSGGRTYEQYF
J gene: TRBJ2-3; D gene: .; V gene: TRBV4-1; clone size: .; CDR3 DNA: TGCGCCAGCAGCCAAGAGGCTAGCGCTAGCACAGATACGCAGTATTTT; CDR3 protein: CASSQEASASTDTQYF
J gene: TRBJ2-3; D gene: TRBD2; V gene: TRBV19; clone size: once; CDR3 DNA: TGTGCCAGTAGTATCGGGCTAGCGGGCCTGTCTAGCACAGATACGCAGTATTTT; CDR3 protein: CASSIGLAGLSSTDTQYF
J gene: TRBJ2-1; D gene: TRBD2; V gene: TRBV3-1/TRBV3-2; clone size: medium-sized; CDR3 DNA: TGTGCCAGCAGCTTCTGGACTAGCGGGAGCAATGAGCAGTTCTTC; CDR3 protein: CASSFWTSGSNEQFF
J gene: TRBJ2-7; D gene: TRBD2; V gene: TRBV2; clone size: once; CDR3 DNA: TGTGCCAGCAGTGAAGGTCTAGCGGGAGGCCTCTACGAGCAGTACTTC; CDR3 protein: CASSEGLAGGLYEQYF
J gene: TRBJ1-5; D gene: .; V gene: TRBV7-2; clone size: .; CDR3 DNA: TGTGCCAGCAGCTTCGGGACATCATATAGCAATCAGCCCCAGCATTTT; CDR3 protein: CASSFGTSYSNQPQHF
J gene: TRBJ2-1; D gene: TRBD2; V gene: TRBV27; clone size: .; CDR3 DNA: TGTGCCAGCAGGACGATCGGGGGGATTTCCTACAATGAGCAGTTCTTC; CDR3 protein: CASRTIGGISYNEQFF
J gene: TRBJ2-1; D gene: TRBD1; V gene: TRBV27; clone size: .; CDR3 DNA: TGTGCCAGCAGTTTATCGGGACAGGCCTACAATGAGCAGTTCTTC; CDR3 protein: CASSLSGQAYNEQFF
J gene: TRBJ2-1; D gene: .; V gene: TRBV4-1; clone size: .; CDR3 DNA: TGCGCCAGCAGCCAACCGTTCAGAAACTCCTACAATGAGCAGTTCTTC; CDR3 protein: CASSQPFRNSYNEQFF
J gene: TRBJ1-2; D gene: .; V gene: TRBV18; clone size: .; CDR3 DNA: TGTGCCAGCTCACCCCGCGATTGGGGGCATGGCTACACCTTC; CDR3 protein: CASSPRDWGHGYTF
J gene: TRBJ2-1; D gene: .; V gene: TRBV19; clone size: .; CDR3 DNA: TGTGCCAGTAGTTTTGGCAGCTCCTACAATGAGCAGTTCTTC; CDR3 protein: CASSFGSSYNEQFF
J gene: TRBJ2-7; D gene: TRBD1; V gene: TRBV5-6; clone size: once; CDR3 DNA: TGTGCCAGCAGACCGACAGGGGGAAACGAGCAGTACTTC; CDR3 protein: CASRPTGGNEQYF
J gene: TRBJ2-7; D gene: .; V gene: TRBV11-2; clone size: .; CDR3 DNA: TGTGCCAGCAGCAACTCCTTGGGACCGAACTACGAGCAGTACTTC; CDR3 protein: CASSNSLGPNYEQYF
J gene: TRBJ1-1; D gene: .; V gene: TRBV2; clone size: .; CDR3 DNA: TGTGCCAGCAGAGAAACGGGTTTGAACACTGAAGCTTTCTTT; CDR3 protein: CASRETGLNTEAFF
J gene: TRBJ2-1; D gene: .; V gene: TRBV19; clone size: once; CDR3 DNA: TGTGCCAGTAGTATTGGTCAGTCGTATGAGCAGTTCTTC; CDR3 protein: CASSIGQSYEQFF
J gene: TRBJ2-3; D gene: .; V gene: TRBV7-2; clone size: .; CDR3 DNA: TGTGCCAGCACCAGGGGGGCTAGCACAGATACGCAGTATTTT; CDR3 protein: CASTRGASTDTQYF
J gene: TRBJ2-3; D gene: .; V gene: TRBV2; clone size: .; CDR3 DNA: TGTGCCAGCAGTGACGTGTTGGAGGAAGATACGCAGTATTTT; CDR3 protein: CASSDVLEEDTQYF
J gene: TRBJ1-6; D gene: .; V gene: TRBV25-1; clone size: .; CDR3 DNA: TGTGCCAGCAGTGAGGTAACGGGGAATTCACCCCTCCACTTT; CDR3 protein: CASSEVTGNSPLHF
J gene: TRBJ1-2; D gene: TRBD1; V gene: TRBV4-1; clone size: .; CDR3 DNA: TGCGCCAGCAGCCAAGTCCCAGGACAGGGGCGAGTCTATGGCTACACCTTC; CDR3 protein: CASSQVPGQGRVYGYTF
J gene: TRBJ2-3; D gene: .; V gene: TRBV4-1; clone size: .; CDR3 DNA: TGCGCCAGCAGCCAAGATCACTCAGATACGCAGTATTTT; CDR3 protein: CASSQDHSDTQYF
J gene: TRBJ1-1; D gene: .; V gene: TRBV27; clone size: .; CDR3 DNA: TGTGCCAGCAGTCAAAAAACAGGGTTTTTAACTGAAGCTTTCTTT; CDR3 protein: CASSQKTGFLTEAFF
J gene: TRBJ2-1; D gene: .; V gene: TRBV10-3; clone size: .; CDR3 DNA: TGTGCCATCAGTGAGGGGACGGGATACAATGAGCAGTTCTTC; CDR3 protein: CAISEGTGYNEQFF
J gene: TRBJ2-3; D gene: .; V gene: TRBV12-5; clone size: .; CDR3 DNA: TGTGCTAGTGGTTTGGTACGCGGGGGCAAAGATACGCAGTATTTT; CDR3 protein: CASGLVRGGKDTQYF
J gene: TRBJ1-3; D gene: TRBD1; V gene: TRBV4-1; clone size: few; CDR3 DNA: TGCGCCAGCAGCCAAGTTCTTGTAGGGACAGGGTCCGCTGGAAACACCATATATTTT; CDR3 protein: CASSQVLVGTGSAGNTIYF
J gene: TRBJ2-7; D gene: .; V gene: TRBV9; clone size: .; CDR3 DNA: TGTGCCAGCAGCGTAGGAGACCGGAACTACGAGCAGTACTTC; CDR3 protein: CASSVGDRNYEQYF
J gene: TRBJ2-7; D gene: TRBD2; V gene: TRBV20-1; clone size: few; CDR3 DNA: TGCAGTGCTAGTCCACTAGCGAACTCCTACGAGCAGTACTTC; CDR3 protein: CSASPLANSYEQYF
J gene: TRBJ1-6; D gene: .; V gene: TRBV2; clone size: once; CDR3 DNA: TGTGCCAGCAGTGAACGAGGGGGGAACAATTCACCCCTCCACTTT; CDR3 protein: CASSERGGNNSPLHF
J gene: TRBJ2-7; D gene: .; V gene: TRBV7-9; clone size: .; CDR3 DNA: TGTGCCAGCAGCAACCCACGGGAGCAGTACTTC; CDR3 protein: CASSNPREQYF
J gene: TRBJ1-5; D gene: .; V gene: TRBV28; clone size: .; CDR3 DNA: .; CDR3 protein: CASSSGQGVGNQPQHF
J gene: TRBJ1-6; D gene: .; V gene: TRBV6-5; clone size: .; CDR3 DNA: TGTGCCAGCAGGCCAAGGGGTCTGGATTCACCCCTCCACTTT; CDR3 protein: CASRPRGLDSPLHF
J gene: TRBJ2-1; D gene: TRBD1; V gene: TRBV28; clone size: .; CDR3 DNA: TGTGCCAGCAGTTTGGTGTGGACAGGGGGCACTGAGCAGTTCTTC; CDR3 protein: CASSLVWTGGTEQFF
J gene: TRBJ1-2; D gene: .; V gene: TRBV29-1; clone size: once; CDR3 DNA: TGCAGCGTTGAAGGGACCCTCTATGGCTACACCTTC; CDR3 protein: CSVEGTLYGYTF
J gene: TRBJ1-2; D gene: .; V gene: TRBV10-3; clone size: .; CDR3 DNA: TGTGCCATCAGTGAGTCGAAGGGCTACACCTTC; CDR3 protein: CAISESKGYTF
J gene: TRBJ2-2; D gene: TRBD2; V gene: TRBV4-2; clone size: once; CDR3 DNA: TGTGCCAGCAGCCAACAGACTAGCGGGACCCAGAACACCGGGGAGCTGTTTTTT; CDR3 protein: CASSQQTSGTQNTGELFF
J gene: TRBJ2-1; D gene: TRBD1; V gene: TRBV5-1; clone size: once; CDR3 DNA: TGCGCCAGCAGCTTGGGGACAGGGTACAATGAGCAGTTCTTC; CDR3 protein: CASSLGTGYNEQFF
J gene: TRBJ1-3; D gene: .; V gene: TRBV18; clone size: .; CDR3 DNA: TGTGCCAGCTCACCTCCCGTCGGGGGAGTTTTAGCCATATATTTT; CDR3 protein: CASSPPVGGVLAIYF
J gene: TRBJ1-1; D gene: TRBD1; V gene: TRBV9; clone size: .; CDR3 DNA: TGTGCCAGCAGCCCAAGGACAGGGGGAAACACTGAAGCTTTCTTT; CDR3 protein: CASSPRTGGNTEAFF
J gene: TRBJ1-5; D gene: .; V gene: TRBV3-1/TRBV3-2; clone size: .; CDR3 DNA: TGTGCCAGCAGGGCGACCTGGGGGTATCAGCCCCAGCATTTT; CDR3 protein: CASRATWGYQPQHF
J gene: TRBJ1-2; D gene: .; V gene: TRBV14; clone size: .; CDR3 DNA: TGTGCCAGCAGCTTCGGGACATTCTATGGCTACACCTTC; CDR3 protein: CASSFGTFYGYTF
J gene: TRBJ2-7; D gene: .; V gene: TRBV6-6; clone size: once; CDR3 DNA: TGTGCCAGCCGGCGGGCGGAGAGCAGCGAGCAGTACTTC; CDR3 protein: CASRRAESSEQYF
J gene: TRBJ2-3; D gene: .; V gene: TRBV5-6; clone size: once; CDR3 DNA: TGTGCCAGCAGCGAACAGAGCACAGATACGCAGTATTTT; CDR3 protein: CASSEQSTDTQYF
J gene: TRBJ2-1; D gene: .; V gene: TRBV29-1; clone size: few; CDR3 DNA: TGCAGCGTACCTCTAGGGCTAGACTACAATGAGCAGTTCTTC; CDR3 protein: CSVPLGLDYNEQFF
J gene: TRBJ1-1; D gene: .; V gene: TRBV3-1/TRBV3-2; clone size: .; CDR3 DNA: TGTGCCAGCAGCCGAGGGTGGAGCACTGAAGCTTTCTTT; CDR3 protein: CASSRGWSTEAFF
J gene: TRBJ1-5; D gene: .; V gene: TRBV30; clone size: .; CDR3 DNA: TGTGCCTGGGCAACAGGGAGGGATCAGCCCCAGCATTTT; CDR3 protein: CAWATGRDQPQHF
J gene: TRBJ2-7; D gene: .; V gene: TRBV4-1; clone size: .; CDR3 DNA: TGCGCCAGCAGCCAAACGGACTATTACGAGCAGTACTTC; CDR3 protein: CASSQTDYYEQYF
J gene: TRBJ1-1; D gene: .; V gene: TRBV19; clone size: .; CDR3 DNA: TGTGCCAGTAGTATACAGGGAACCGAAGCTTTCTTT; CDR3 protein: CASSIQGTEAFF
J gene: TRBJ2-1; D gene: .; V gene: TRBV2; clone size: .; CDR3 DNA: TGTGCCAGCAGTGAAATAGGGACCGCCTACAATGAGCAGTTCTTC; CDR3 protein: CASSEIGTAYNEQFF